This is a list of T cell receptor beta chains from one sample in a study of OX40 agonist ivuxolimab in advanced cancers. Produced via immunoSEQ multiplex PCR; TCRdb's table is partial and in-frame only. The data show 39,000 or so clones, 86% seen once. This specimen consisted of CD4+ or CD8+ T cells sorted from blood, obtained in a trial of the OX40 agonist ivuxolimab. The receptors were gathered from an adult with an advanced solid tumor such as melanoma, head and neck, liver or kidney cancer. The CDR3 runs from the conserved cysteine through the conserved F or W. A D gene is named only where the DNA matches it firmly. The size of a clone is reported for some rows only, either as once, few or many, or as a class for expanded clones.

v_call: TRBV7-9
clone_size: NA
d_call: NA
j_call: TRBJ2-1
cdr3_nt: TGTGCCAGCACCTCCCCCCTCTCCTACAATGAGCAGTTCTTC
cdr3_aa: CASTSPLSYNEQFF

v_call: TRBV13
clone_size: NA
d_call: NA
j_call: TRBJ2-7
cdr3_nt: TGTGCCAGCAGCTTAGTTGGGGGGACCTACGAGCAGTACTTC
cdr3_aa: CASSLVGGTYEQYF

v_call: TRBV30
clone_size: NA
d_call: TRBD2
j_call: TRBJ2-1
cdr3_nt: TGTGCCTGGAGCCCGGGACTAGCGGGCGTCAATGAGCAGTTCTTC
cdr3_aa: CAWSPGLAGVNEQFF

v_call: TRBV7-9
clone_size: NA
d_call: TRBD2
j_call: TRBJ2-1
cdr3_nt: TGTGCCAGCAGCCCGACTAGCGGGGTGCTCAATGAGCAGTTCTTC
cdr3_aa: CASSPTSGVLNEQFF

v_call: TRBV6-6
clone_size: NA
d_call: NA
j_call: TRBJ2-7
cdr3_nt: TGTGCCAGCAGCCTCCTTAAGGCCTACGAGCAGTACTTC
cdr3_aa: CASSLLKAYEQYF

v_call: TRBV9
clone_size: NA
d_call: NA
j_call: TRBJ1-2
cdr3_nt: TGTGCCAGCCGGGACGTCTATGGCTACACCTTC
cdr3_aa: CASRDVYGYTF

v_call: TRBV13
clone_size: NA
d_call: NA
j_call: TRBJ2-7
cdr3_nt: TGTGCCAGCAGCCTTTCCTACGAGCAGTACTTC
cdr3_aa: CASSLSYEQYF

v_call: TRBV18
clone_size: NA
d_call: TRBD2
j_call: TRBJ2-7
cdr3_nt: TGTGCCAGCTCAGAGGGGACTAGCGGGCCCTACGAGCAGTACTTC
cdr3_aa: CASSEGTSGPYEQYF

v_call: TRBV5-4
clone_size: NA
d_call: NA
j_call: TRBJ2-1
cdr3_nt: TGTGCCAGCGCCACGACTAGGGGCAATGAGCAGTTCTTC
cdr3_aa: CASATTRGNEQFF

v_call: TRBV7-6
clone_size: NA
d_call: TRBD2
j_call: TRBJ2-5
cdr3_nt: TGTGCCAGCAGCCAGATCGCAGCGGGGGCTCGGGAGACCCAGTACTTC
cdr3_aa: CASSQIAAGARETQYF

v_call: TRBV27
clone_size: NA
d_call: NA
j_call: TRBJ2-1
cdr3_nt: TGTGCCAGCAGTCTCCGGCCCGGGTACAATGAGCAGTTCTTC
cdr3_aa: CASSLRPGYNEQFF

v_call: TRBV30
clone_size: few
d_call: TRBD1
j_call: TRBJ1-1
cdr3_nt: TGTGCCTGGAGTGTACTCCCCAACAGGGGCTACACTGAAGCTTTCTTT
cdr3_aa: CAWSVLPNRGYTEAFF

v_call: TRBV5-1
clone_size: NA
d_call: NA
j_call: TRBJ1-3
cdr3_nt: TGCGCCAGCAGCTTGGCGGGAAACACCATATATTTT
cdr3_aa: CASSLAGNTIYF

v_call: TRBV10-3
clone_size: NA
d_call: NA
j_call: TRBJ2-1
cdr3_nt: TGTGCCATCAGTGAGAGGGATGAGCAGTTCTTC
cdr3_aa: CAISERDEQFF

v_call: TRBV6-6
clone_size: NA
d_call: TRBD2
j_call: TRBJ2-7
cdr3_nt: TGTGCCAGCAGTTACTCGGGAGGGCCCTACGAGCAGTACTTC
cdr3_aa: CASSYSGGPYEQYF

v_call: TRBV23-1
clone_size: few
d_call: NA
j_call: TRBJ2-6
cdr3_nt: TGCGCCAGCAGTCCTAGAGGGTGGGGGGCCAACGTCCTGACTTTC
cdr3_aa: CASSPRGWGANVLTF

v_call: TRBV6-5
clone_size: NA
d_call: NA
j_call: TRBJ2-2
cdr3_nt: TGTGCCAGCAGTTACGGTCCTTCCGGGGAGCTGTTTTTT
cdr3_aa: CASSYGPSGELFF

v_call: TRBV4-3
clone_size: NA
d_call: TRBD2
j_call: TRBJ2-1
cdr3_nt: TGCGCCAGCAGCCAAGGACTAGCCTCCTACAATGAGCAGTTCTTC
cdr3_aa: CASSQGLASYNEQFF

v_call: TRBV28
clone_size: NA
d_call: NA
j_call: TRBJ2-3
cdr3_nt: TGTGCCAGCAGCAAATGGGATACGCAGTATTTT
cdr3_aa: CASSKWDTQYF

v_call: TRBV9
clone_size: NA
d_call: TRBD1
j_call: TRBJ2-2
cdr3_nt: TGTGCCAGCAGCACACAGGGGGCGCGCGGGGAGCTGTTTTTT
cdr3_aa: CASSTQGARGELFF